The rows below give T cell receptor beta chains drawn from one sample of a study of human T cells and chemical hapten exposure. TCRdb processed the 5' RACE reads anew with MiXCR; each CDR3 protein has one entry. The sample shows 120,000 to 150,000 distinct CDR3 sequences, around 4% of them seen only once. The receptors shown here come from a female donor in good health. Both conserved end residues are part of each CDR3. The order of the fields is J gene, V gene, clone size, D gene, CDR3 DNA, CDR3 protein. A D gene is named only where the DNA matches it firmly. Rows may omit the clone size; those that give it use once, few, many or a size class.

TRBJ1-4	TRBV9	many	TRBD1	TGTGCCAGCAGCGGCACAGGGGGGTATCATGAAAAACTGTTTTTT	CASSGTGGYHEKLFF
TRBJ2-3	TRBV11-3	many	TRBD1	TGTGCCAGCAGCCTAGGGACAGTTCTTGATACGCAGTATTTT	CASSLGTVLDTQYF
TRBJ2-6	TRBV7-2	many	TRBD2	TGTGCCAGCAGCTTCCCACTAGCGGGGGGGAACTCTGGGGCCAACGTCCTGACTTTC	CASSFPLAGGNSGANVLTF
TRBJ1-1	TRBV29-1	many	NA	TGCAGCGCATTGAACACTGAAGCTTTCTTT	CSALNTEAFF
TRBJ1-1	TRBV18	few	NA	TGTGCCAGCTCACCGGCTGGCAGTTCGAACACTGAAGCTTTCTTT	CASSPAGSSNTEAFF
TRBJ2-5	TRBV5-1	many	TRBD2	TGCGCCAGCAGCTTTTCTAGCGGGGGGGGAGAGACCCAGTACTTC	CASSFSSGGGETQYF
TRBJ2-5	TRBV20-1	many	NA	TGCAGTGCCGAAGGGGGGTTTTTGCTCACCCCAGAGACCCAGTACTTC	CSAEGGFLLTPETQYF
TRBJ2-2	TRBV15	many	NA	TGTGCCACCAGCTCCGGGGTCTTTCCCGGGGAGCTGTTTTTT	CATSSGVFPGELFF
TRBJ1-3	TRBV19	NA	TRBD1	TGTGCCAGTAGTCGTGATCAGGGGGAAGGAAACACCATATATTTT	CASSRDQGEGNTIYF
TRBJ1-1	TRBV12-3/TRBV12-4	many	NA	TGTGCCAGCAGAACCACCCCCGTGAACACTGAAGCTTTCTTT	CASRTTPVNTEAFF
TRBJ2-1	TRBV29-1	many	NA	TGCAGCGTTGCTGCAGGGGTAACCAGGAGCAATGAGCAGTTCTTC	CSVAAGVTRSNEQFF
TRBJ2-1	TRBV6-4	many	NA	TGTGCCAGCAGTGACTCGATAGGGGGGGGATCCTTCAATGAGCAGTTCTTC	CASSDSIGGGSFNEQFF
TRBJ1-5	TRBV20-1	few	NA	TGCAGTGCTTGGGTCGGCACGGACAGAAGTGATCAGCCCCAGCATTTT	CSAWVGTDRSDQPQHF
TRBJ2-6	TRBV7-9	many	TRBD2	TGTGCCAGCAGCTTAGCGCGGGGGGGGCCTAACTCTGGGGCCAACGTCCTGACTTTC	CASSLARGGPNSGANVLTF
TRBJ1-1	TRBV4-3	many	NA	TGCGCCAGCAGCCAATTTCTAAAAGGGGCGAGCACTGAAGCTTTCTTT	CASSQFLKGASTEAFF
TRBJ2-3	TRBV12-3/TRBV12-4	many	TRBD1	TGTGCCAGCAGCCGATCGGGGACAGGGGGCTTCGTTAGCACAGATACGCAGTATTTT	CASSRSGTGGFVSTDTQYF
TRBJ2-3	TRBV5-1	many	NA	TGCGCCAGCAGCTCCATGGACCTCGCAGATACGCAGTATTTT	CASSSMDLADTQYF
TRBJ1-4	TRBV6-1	few	NA	TGTGCCAGCAGTGACCCGAGTAATGAAAAACTGTTTTTT	CASSDPSNEKLFF
TRBJ1-1	TRBV18	few	TRBD1	TGTGCCAGCTCGTTAAAGGGGACAGTCGCCCGTGGGGCTTTCTTT	CASSLKGTVARGAFF
TRBJ1-1	TRBV3-1	NA	NA	TGTGCCAGCAGCCAAGTTCCCCATTACCAGGGCACTGAAGCTTTCTTT	CASSQVPHYQGTEAFF
TRBJ2-7	TRBV5-4	many	TRBD2	TGTGCCAGCAGCGTTGACCCGACTAGCGGGGATAGAGAGCAGTACTTC	CASSVDPTSGDREQYF
TRBJ2-7	TRBV3-1	NA	TRBD1	TGTGCCAGCAGCCAAGGTCTCGGACAGGGGGTGTACGAGCAGTACTTC	CASSQGLGQGVYEQYF
TRBJ2-6	TRBV4-3	few	NA	TGCGCCAGCAGCCAGGGCGTGGAGGTTGGGGCCAACGTCCTGACTTTC	CASSQGVEVGANVLTF
TRBJ2-1	TRBV19	NA	TRBD1	TGTGCCAGTAGTATAGGTCGGACAGGGATAGGTGAGCAGTTCTTC	CASSIGRTGIGEQFF
TRBJ2-1	TRBV10-3	many	NA	TGTGCCATCAGTGAGTCCGGGGGCGGTGAGCAGTTCTTC	CAISESGGGEQFF